One and the same sample provided the 32 T cell receptor beta chains below, sequenced in a study of blood T cell repertoires in COVID-19 (dated by TCRdb to 2018 to 2021). The library was generated by the immunoSEQ multiplex PCR assay. In TCRdb, the immuneACCESS table is reduced to in-frame sequences with V and J assigned. These tables do not hold every clone; where another copy was compared, an unresolved V gene accounts for under half, and the others remain unexplained. For this sample the table gives 300,000 to 350,000 clones, of which around 86% were detected only once. The ten most abundant clones make up around 4.5% of the sample. The sample consisted of PBMCs or T cells enriched from blood (not recorded which). These receptors were obtained from a middle-aged woman with acute COVID-19.

Worth noting for this clone: A junction end diverges from the germline sequence, so it may reflect a read error. The gene calls are TRBV4-2 and TRBJ1-1, with 9 bases lining up with TRBD1. Germline V lookup: CDR1 LGHNA, CDR2 YNFKEQ. This CDR3 is 16 amino acids long. CDR3 coding DNA: TGTGCCAGCAGCCAATCGGCCGGACAGGGGAACGCTGAAGCTTTCTTT. This encodes CASSQSAGQGNAEAFF.

This clone was found once. The J gene is TRBJ1-5, the V gene TRBV18; TRBD1 matches at 9 bases. The CDR3 extends over 17 amino acids. Germline V gene data show CDR1 as KGHSH and CDR2 as LQKENI. V shed 1 base, J shed 6 bases, and the junction held 10 bases outside the gene matches. The CDR3 nucleotides are TGTGCCAGCTCACCACAGTTTGCGACAGGGGGTTCTCAGCCCCAGCATTTT. Amino acids: CASSPQFATGGSQPQHF.

The chain recombines TRBV3-1 (or the pseudogene TRBV3-2) with TRBJ2-1; TRBD2 is a possible D gene (5 bases). The CDR3 extends over 15 amino acids. Germline CDR1 is LGHDT and CDR2 is YNNKEL (reference sequence). The V gene lost 2 bases and the J gene lost 8 bases, with 16 bases spanning the gap. The CDR3 is CASSQMPPDGDEQFF. In DNA, the CDR3 is TGTGCCAGCAGCCAAATGCCTCCTGACGGGGATGAGCAGTTCTTC.

This clone was observed a handful of times. This chain uses TRBV4-3 with TRBJ2-1, with TRBD2 identical over 7 bases. After removal of 5 bases from V and 7 bases from J, the junction contained 14 bases not matched to a gene. CDR1 LGHNA and CDR2 YSLEER come from the germline V gene. This CDR3 has 16 residues. The CDR3 loop is CASSVGRGSYGNEQFF. The CDR3 DNA reads TGCGCCAGCAGCGTCGGGCGGGGGTCGTACGGGAATGAGCAGTTCTTC.

V gene TRBV7-2 combines with J gene TRBJ1-5; D unclear. Germline V lookup: CDR1 SGHTA, CDR2 FQGNSA. V shed 1 base and J shed 5 bases, with 6 bases lying between them. CDR3 size: 13 residues. The CDR3 loop reads CASSLVRDQPQHF. The DNA of the CDR3 is TGTGCCAGCAGCTTAGTTCGGGATCAGCCCCAGCATTTT.

The CDR3 coding sequence is TGTGCCAGCAGTAACCCGGGGTCACCCCTCCACTTT. This codes for CASSNPGSPLHF. The genes are TRBV6-5 and TRBJ1-6; no clear D gene. This CDR3 is 12 amino acids long. The ends were cut back, 5 bases at V and 10 bases at J, with 9 bases in the middle. The germline V gene encodes CDR1 MNHEY and CDR2 SVGAGI.

This chain connects TRBV28 to TRBJ1-4; D remains ambiguous. There are 15 residues in the CDR3. Trimming pared 3 bases from V and 7 bases from J, leaving 15 bases between. CDR1 and CDR2 (germline): MDHEN, SYDVKM. The CDR3 sequence: CASSFTGPGSEKLFF. In DNA form, the CDR3 reads TGTGCCAGCAGTTTTACTGGGCCCGGGAGTGAAAAACTGTTTTTT. Combining the CDR3 with reference TRBV28 and TRBJ1-4 gives the whole variable domain DVKVTQSSRYLVKRTGEKVFLECVQDMDHENMFWYRQDPGLGLRLIYFSYDVKMKEKGDIPEGYSVSREKKERFSLILESASTNQTSMYLCASSFTGPGSEKLFFGSGTQLSVL.

This chain joins TRBV7-2 and TRBJ2-3, with D perhaps matching TRBD2 (6 bases). The CDR3 sequence is 15 residues long. CDR1 and CDR2 (germline): SGHTA, FQGNSA. V was pared by 7 bases and J by 0 bases, with 14 bases between. CDR3: CASTPGGVSTDTQYF. Written as DNA, the CDR3 is TGTGCCAGCACCCCGGGCGGGGTAAGCACAGATACGCAGTATTTT. Full variable domain (outside the CDR3, taken from reference TRBV7-2 and TRBJ2-3): GAGVSQSPSNKVTEKGKDVELRCDPISGHTALYWYRQSLGQGLEFLIYFQGNSAPDKSGLPSDRFSAERTGGSVSTLTIQRTQQEDSAVYLCASTPGGVSTDTQYFGPGTRLTVL.

This chain connects TRBV12-2 to TRBJ1-5. TRBV12-2 is reported as a pseudogene. CDR3 size: 21 residues. The CDR3 DNA sequence: TGTGCAAGTCGCTTTGACGTTAGCTCGGAGCCAGCCCTCTATAGCAATCAGCCCCAGCATTTT. The encoded protein is CASRFDVSSEPALYSNQPQHF.

The rearrangement joins TRBV18 to TRBJ1-6, with 8 bases that match TRBD1. Germline-derived CDR1 and CDR2 are KGHSH and LQKENI. Trimming cost V 4 bases and J 1 base; bases outside gene matches: 15. The length of the CDR3 is 20 residues. The CDR3 protein is CASSLQAAGTGFSYNSPLHF. In nucleotides, the CDR3 is TGTGCCAGCTCACTTCAAGCAGCCGGGACAGGCTTTTCCTATAATTCACCCCTCCACTTT.

V and J are TRBV5-1 and TRBJ2-5, with TRBD2 identical over 7 bases. Germline V lookup: CDR1 SGHRS, CDR2 YFSETQ. V shed 0 bases and J 1 base; nucleotides not matched to a gene: 6. The CDR3 contains 16 residues. The CDR3 loop reads CASSLALASGQETQYF. The CDR3 DNA reads as TGCGCCAGCAGCTTGGCCCTGGCTAGCGGCCAAGAGACCCAGTACTTC.

The V and J genes are TRBV2 and TRBJ1-6; D is unresolved. This CDR3 region has 16 residues. Germline values: CDR1 SNHLY, CDR2 FYNNEI. V was shortened by 2 bases and J by 7 bases, with 15 bases between the two germline ends. Here the CDR3 reads CASSEMGQVVNSPLHF. CDR3 DNA sequence: TGTGCCAGCAGTGAAATGGGCCAGGTTGTAAATTCACCCCTCCACTTT.

This clone turned up a few times. J is TRBJ2-1 and V is TRBV6-5; 11 bases are shared with TRBD2. This CDR3 region has 15 residues. CDR1 and CDR2 from the germline V gene are MNHEY and SVGAGI. The V segment lost 6 bases and the J segment 4 bases; nucleotides outside the gene matches: 5. The CDR3 loop is CASRRSGGGYNEQFF. In DNA, the CDR3 is TGTGCCAGCAGACGTAGCGGGGGGGGTTACAATGAGCAGTTCTTC.

The gene calls are TRBV5-6 and TRBJ1-3, with 12 bases matching TRBD1. The CDR3 is 15 residues long. CDR1 is SGHDT and CDR2 is YYEEEE in the germline V gene. The trim removed 6 bases at V and 7 bases at J, leaving 8 bases unmatched. The CDR3 sequence: CASTRGGTGGNTIYF. The CDR3 nucleotides read TGTGCCAGCACCCGTGGGGGGACAGGGGGCAACACCATATATTTT.

This chain joins TRBV7-9 and TRBJ1-2; 10 bases map to TRBD1. The CDR3 is 14 residues long. With V trimmed by 5 bases and J by 6 bases, 6 bases remained unmatched. Looked up from germline, CDR1 is SEHNR and CDR2 is FQNEAQ (reference sequence). The CDR3 spells CASSLDRGRDGYTF. The CDR3 nucleotides read TGTGCCAGCAGCCTAGACAGGGGGCGCGATGGCTACACCTTC.

The CDR3 DNA follows: TGTGCCAGCAGCTTAGGTGTCAGTCAAACTAATGAAAAACTGTTTTTT. Residues: CASSLGVSQTNEKLFF. This sequence joins TRBV11-2 and TRBJ1-4; D call uncertain. Germline CDR1 is SGHAT and CDR2 is FQNNGV. The CDR3 contains 16 residues. V lost 1 base and J 1 base, leaving 10 bases between the germline ends.

This clone was recorded once. The chain uses TRBV7-3 and TRBJ2-1; 9 positions match TRBD2. Germline trimming cut 1 base from V and 3 bases from J; bases unmatched to any gene: 10. The CDR3 is 18 amino acids. Per germline, CDR1 SGHTA and CDR2 FQGTGA. The CDR3 sequence: CASSLRRGETSGYNEQFF. The CDR3 DNA reads as TGTGCCAGCAGCTTAAGAAGAGGGGAGACTAGCGGCTACAATGAGCAGTTCTTC.

CDR3 bases: TGTGCCAGCAGGACGGGGGGAGTACGGACCGGGGAGCTGTTTTTT. Encoded protein: CASRTGGVRTGELFF. The chain uses TRBV6-5 and TRBJ2-2; TRBD2 aligns across 7 bases. Germline-derived CDR1 and CDR2 are MNHEY and SVGAGI. The junction had 9 bases not matched to a gene; V was cut back by 6 bases and J by 5 bases. The CDR3 runs to 15 residues.

The genes are TRBV19 and TRBJ1-4; 9 positions match TRBD1. CDR1 and CDR2 (germline): LNHDA, SQIVND (reference sequence). Germline trimming cut 6 bases from V and 10 bases from J; bases unmatched to any gene: 9. The CDR3 has 14 amino acids. As DNA, the CDR3 is TGTGCCAGTAGAACAGGGGGCGGGAAAGGAAAACTGTTTTTT. Protein sequence: CASRTGGGKGKLFF.

The CDR3 sequence: CASSRQGAMNTEAFF. CDR3 nucleotides: TGTGCCAGCAGCAGACAGGGGGCGATGAACACTGAAGCTTTCTTT. This sequence joins TRBV6-5 and TRBJ1-1, with 10 nucleotides matching TRBD1. Germline trimming cut 6 bases from V and 0 bases from J; bases unmatched to any gene: 4. CDR1 MNHEY and CDR2 SVGAGI come from the germline V gene. The CDR3 totals 15 residues.

This clone was recorded once. The J gene is TRBJ2-1, the V gene TRBV25-1, with TRBD1 matching 8 bases. The germline V gene has CDR1 MGHDK and CDR2 SYGVNS. This CDR3 is 17 amino acids long. The V segment lost 2 bases and the J segment 3 bases; nucleotides outside the gene matches: 9. CDR3 nucleotide sequence: TGTGCCAGCAGTGAACCCCCCGGACAGGGATACTACAATGAGCAGTTCTTC. Amino acids: CASSEPPGQGYYNEQFF.

V usage is TRBV4-1 and J usage is TRBJ2-7, with D perhaps matching TRBD1 (6 bases). Trimming pared 2 bases from V and 3 bases from J, leaving 14 bases between. Germline assignment: CDR1 MGHRA and CDR2 YSYEKL. There are 15 residues in the CDR3. The chain's CDR3 is CASSQTGWENYEQYF. CDR3 nucleotides: TGCGCCAGCAGCCAAACAGGGTGGGAAAACTACGAGCAGTACTTC.

The chain uses TRBV14 and TRBJ2-3, with D tentatively TRBD2 (6 bases). Germline values: CDR1 SGHDN, CDR2 FVKESK. Trimming cost V 1 base and J 0 bases, with 11 bases left between them. This CDR3 contains 16 residues. The CDR3 region has the DNA TGTGCCAGCAGCCAAGTGGCGGGGCGGAGCACAGATACGCAGTATTTT. It translates to CASSQVAGRSTDTQYF.

The rearrangement links TRBV10-3 to TRBJ1-6; a weak D match, TRBD1 (5 bases). With 10 bases removed from V and 5 bases from J, the gap between germline ends came to 12 bases. The CDR3 consists of 13 residues. Germline V CDR1 and CDR2: ENHRY, SYGVKD. The CDR3 DNA reads TGTGCCAGCCACGTACAGGATAATTCACCCCTCCACTTT. Translating it yields CASHVQDNSPLHF.

The chain carries TRBV7-2 and TRBJ1-4; no clear D. This CDR3 comprises 15 residues. Trimming took off 0 bases at V and 4 bases at J, with 9 bases between the two ends. Germline V lookup: CDR1 SGHTA, CDR2 FQGNSA. CDR3 DNA: TGTGCCAGCAGCTTAGCGCTAGGCAGTAATGAAAAACTGTTTTTT. The encoded protein is CASSLALGSNEKLFF.

In its sample, this clone was seen once. Other DNA sequences in this specimen translate into the identical CDR3. The V call is TRBV10-3, the J call TRBJ1-6; 8 nucleotides line up with TRBD1. The germline V gene has CDR1 ENHRY and CDR2 SYGVKD. This CDR3 region has 13 residues. Germline trimming cut 6 bases from V and 7 bases from J; bases unmatched to any gene: 2. For the CDR3, the DNA is TGTGCCATCAGAGGACAGGGAAATTCACCCCTCCACTTT. Protein sequence: CAIRGQGNSPLHF.

The CDR3 is CASSQDRDRATEAFF. CDR3 nucleotide sequence: TGTGCCAGCAGCCAAGATCGGGACAGGGCCACTGAAGCTTTCTTT. This chain connects TRBV3-1 (or the pseudogene TRBV3-2) to TRBJ1-1, with TRBD1 matching over 9 bases. The germline V gene encodes CDR1 LGHDT and CDR2 YNNKEL (reference sequence). The CDR3 runs 15 residues. After removal of 0 bases from V and 4 bases from J, the junction contained 3 bases not matched to a gene.

The V call is TRBV6-5, the J call TRBJ2-3, with 7 positions matching TRBD1. The CDR3 spans 14 residues. Per germline, CDR1 MNHEY and CDR2 SVGAGI. J was trimmed by 3 bases and V by 2 bases; bases with no gene match: 2. CDR3 sequence: CASSYNRGTDTQYF. The CDR3 region has the DNA TGTGCCAGCAGTTACAACAGGGGAACAGATACGCAGTATTTT.

The chain uses TRBV9 and TRBJ1-1, with no clear D. Per the germline V gene, CDR1 is SGDLS and CDR2 is YYNGEE. This CDR3 is built from 14 residues. V dropped 4 bases and J dropped 5 bases, with 15 bases sitting between them. The CDR3 coding sequence is TGTGCCAGCAGCCGGGAGTCTTATGGGACTGAAGCTTTCTTT. This encodes CASSRESYGTEAFF.

This chain links TRBV7-6 with TRBJ2-2; D may be TRBD2 (9 bases). The length of the CDR3 is 18 residues. Germline loops: CDR1 SGHVS, CDR2 FNYEAQ. Trimming removed 0 bases at V and 3 bases at J, with 17 bases between. DNA of the CDR3: TGTGCCAGCAGCTTAGCGCTAGCGGGACAGGCTTACACCGGGGAGCTGTTTTTT. It specifies CASSLALAGQAYTGELFF.

This rearrangement joins TRBV29-1 to TRBJ1-2; TRBD1 aligns across 8 bases. The CDR3 spans 14 residues. The junction had 4 bases not matched to a gene; V was cut back by 0 bases and J by 4 bases. The germline V gene encodes CDR1 SQVTM and CDR2 ANQGSEA. The CDR3 coding sequence is TGCAGCGTTGAAGATCAGGGGGCGGGCTATGGCTACACCTTC. Protein: CSVEDQGAGYGYTF.

This clone appeared once. This chain joins TRBV5-1 and TRBJ1-2, with 12 nucleotides matching TRBD1. V shed 4 bases, J shed 4 bases, and the junction held 5 bases outside the gene matches. CDR1 and CDR2 (germline): SGHRS, YFSETQ. The CDR3 has 15 residues. This CDR3 reads CASSGGTGGFYGYTF. The CDR3 DNA is TGCGCCAGCAGCGGAGGGACAGGGGGCTTCTATGGCTACACCTTC. The full variable domain, with the rest looked up from reference TRBV5-1 and TRBJ1-2, is KAGVTQTPRYLIKTRGQQVTLSCSPISGHRSVSWYQQTPGQGLQFLFEYFSETQRNKGNFPGRFSGRQFSNSRSEMNVSTLELGDSALYLCASSGGTGGFYGYTFGSGTRLTVV.